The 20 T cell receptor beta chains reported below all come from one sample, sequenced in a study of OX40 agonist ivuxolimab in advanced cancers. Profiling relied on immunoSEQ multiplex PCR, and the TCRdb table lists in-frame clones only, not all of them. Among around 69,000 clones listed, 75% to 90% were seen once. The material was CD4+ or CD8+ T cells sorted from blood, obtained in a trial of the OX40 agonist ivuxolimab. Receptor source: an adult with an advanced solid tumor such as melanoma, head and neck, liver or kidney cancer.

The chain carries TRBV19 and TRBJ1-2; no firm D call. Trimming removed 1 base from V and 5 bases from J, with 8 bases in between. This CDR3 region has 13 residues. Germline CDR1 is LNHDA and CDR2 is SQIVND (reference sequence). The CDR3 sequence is CASSIGTEYGYTF. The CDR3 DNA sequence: TGTGCCAGTAGTATAGGGACGGAGTATGGCTACACCTTC.

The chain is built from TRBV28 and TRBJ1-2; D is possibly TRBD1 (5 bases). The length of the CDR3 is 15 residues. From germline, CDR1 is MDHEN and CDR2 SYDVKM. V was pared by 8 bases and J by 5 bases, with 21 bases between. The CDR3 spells CASLKGAGAFYGYTF. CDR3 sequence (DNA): TGTGCCAGCCTCAAAGGGGCAGGTGCTTTTTATGGCTACACCTTC.

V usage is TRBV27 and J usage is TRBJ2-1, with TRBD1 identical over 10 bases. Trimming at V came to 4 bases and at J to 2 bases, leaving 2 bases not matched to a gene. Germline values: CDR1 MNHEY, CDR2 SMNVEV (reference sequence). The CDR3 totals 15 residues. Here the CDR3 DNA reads TGTGCCAGCAGTTCCGGACAGGGGGCCTACAATGAGCAGTTCTTC. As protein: CASSSGQGAYNEQFF.

For the CDR3, the DNA is TGTGCCAGTTCGGGTGTTAACACCGGGGAGCTGTTTTTT. The encoded protein is CASSGVNTGELFF. The chain combines TRBV11-3 with TRBJ2-2; D is ambiguous. The V gene's germline CDR1 is SGHNT and CDR2 YENEEA. There are 13 residues in the CDR3. The ends were cut back, 9 bases at V and 2 bases at J, with 10 bases in the middle. Drawing the rest from reference TRBV11-3 and TRBJ2-2, the complete variable domain is EAGVVQSPRYKIIEKKQPVAFWCNPISGHNTLYWYLQNLGQGPELLIRYENEEAVDDSQLPKDRFSAERLKGVDSTLKIQPAELGDSAVYLCASSGVNTGELFFGEGSRLTVL.

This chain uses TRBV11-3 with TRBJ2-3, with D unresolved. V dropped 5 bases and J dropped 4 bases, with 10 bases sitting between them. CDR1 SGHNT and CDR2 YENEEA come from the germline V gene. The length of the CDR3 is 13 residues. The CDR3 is CASSAPSADTQYF. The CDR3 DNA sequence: TGTGCCAGCAGCGCACCTTCAGCAGATACGCAGTATTTT.

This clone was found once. CDR3 nucleotides: TGTGCCAGCACCACCCCAGGGGAGTATAATTCACCCCTCCACTTT. Translated, it gives CASTTPGEYNSPLHF. This sequence joins TRBV28 and TRBJ1-6; tentative D call: TRBD1 (6 bases). CDR3 size: 15 residues. Trimming took 7 bases from V and 4 from J, leaving 14 bases between them. Germline V gene sequence: CDR1 MDHEN, CDR2 SYDVKM.

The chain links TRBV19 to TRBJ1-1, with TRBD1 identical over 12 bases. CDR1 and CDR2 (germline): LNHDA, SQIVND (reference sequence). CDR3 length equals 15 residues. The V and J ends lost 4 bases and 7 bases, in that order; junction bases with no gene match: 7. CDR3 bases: TGTGCCAGTAGTACCGGGACAGGGGGCGCTGGTGAAGCTTTCTTT. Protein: CASSTGTGGAGEAFF.

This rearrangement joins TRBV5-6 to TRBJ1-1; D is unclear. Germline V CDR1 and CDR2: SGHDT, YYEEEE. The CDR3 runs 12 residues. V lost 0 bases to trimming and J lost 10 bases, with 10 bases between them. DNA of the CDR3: TGTGCCAGCAGCTTGGGGGTCGGCGGAGCTTTCTTT. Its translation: CASSLGVGGAFF.

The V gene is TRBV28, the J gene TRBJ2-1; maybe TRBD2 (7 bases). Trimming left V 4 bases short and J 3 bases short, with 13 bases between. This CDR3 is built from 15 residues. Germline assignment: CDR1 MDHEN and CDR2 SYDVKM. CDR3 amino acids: CASSSRGTIYNEQFF. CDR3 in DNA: TGTGCCAGCAGTTCAAGGGGGACTATCTACAATGAGCAGTTCTTC.

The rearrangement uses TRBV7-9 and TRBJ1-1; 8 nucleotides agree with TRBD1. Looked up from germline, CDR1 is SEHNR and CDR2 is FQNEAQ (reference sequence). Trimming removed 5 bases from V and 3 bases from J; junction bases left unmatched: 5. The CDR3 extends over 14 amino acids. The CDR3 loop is CASSRPTGDTEAFF. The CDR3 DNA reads TGTGCCAGCAGCCGACCGACAGGGGACACTGAAGCTTTCTTT.

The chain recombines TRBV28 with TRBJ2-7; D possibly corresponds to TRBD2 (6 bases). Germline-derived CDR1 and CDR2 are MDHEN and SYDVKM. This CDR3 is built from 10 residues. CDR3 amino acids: CAAGGNQQYF. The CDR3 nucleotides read TGTGCAGCGGGCGGGAACCAGCAGTACTTC.

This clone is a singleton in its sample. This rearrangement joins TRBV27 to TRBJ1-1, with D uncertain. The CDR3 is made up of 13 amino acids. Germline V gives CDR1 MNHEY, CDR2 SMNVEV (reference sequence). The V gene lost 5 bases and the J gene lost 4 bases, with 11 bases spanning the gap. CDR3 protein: CASSPGRTTEAFF. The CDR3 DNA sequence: TGTGCCAGCAGTCCCGGTAGGACCACTGAAGCTTTCTTT.

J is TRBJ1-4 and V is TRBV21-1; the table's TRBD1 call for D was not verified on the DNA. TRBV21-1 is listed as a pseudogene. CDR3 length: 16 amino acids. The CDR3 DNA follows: TGTGCCAGCTTGAGTAAGACCGGGACACATAATGAAAAACTGTTTTTT. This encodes CASLSKTGTHNEKLFF.

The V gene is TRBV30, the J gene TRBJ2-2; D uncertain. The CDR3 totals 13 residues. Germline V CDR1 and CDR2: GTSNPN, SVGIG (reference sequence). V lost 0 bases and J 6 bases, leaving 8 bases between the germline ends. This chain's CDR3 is CAWSVLFPGELFF. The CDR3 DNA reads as TGTGCCTGGAGTGTACTGTTCCCCGGGGAGCTGTTTTTT.

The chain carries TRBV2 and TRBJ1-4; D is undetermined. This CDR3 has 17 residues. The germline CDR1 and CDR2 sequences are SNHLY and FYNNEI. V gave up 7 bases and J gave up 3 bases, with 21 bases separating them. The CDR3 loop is CASTPPWGEWSNEKLFF. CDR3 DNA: TGTGCCAGCACTCCTCCATGGGGAGAATGGTCTAATGAAAAACTGTTTTTT.

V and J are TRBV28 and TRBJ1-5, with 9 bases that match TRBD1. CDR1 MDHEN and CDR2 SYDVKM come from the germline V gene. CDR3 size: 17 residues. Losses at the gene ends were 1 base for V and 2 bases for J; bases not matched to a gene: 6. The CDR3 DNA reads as TGTGCCAGCAGTTTATTCCAGACAGGGGGACGCAATCAGCCCCAGCATTTT. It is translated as CASSLFQTGGRNQPQHF.

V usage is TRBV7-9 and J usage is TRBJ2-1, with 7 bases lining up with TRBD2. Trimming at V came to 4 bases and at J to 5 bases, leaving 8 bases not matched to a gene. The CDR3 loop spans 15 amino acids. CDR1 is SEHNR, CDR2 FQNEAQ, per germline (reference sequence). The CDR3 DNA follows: TGTGCCAGCAGCTATAGTAGCGGGCCGAACAATGAGCAGTTCTTC. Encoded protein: CASSYSSGPNNEQFF.

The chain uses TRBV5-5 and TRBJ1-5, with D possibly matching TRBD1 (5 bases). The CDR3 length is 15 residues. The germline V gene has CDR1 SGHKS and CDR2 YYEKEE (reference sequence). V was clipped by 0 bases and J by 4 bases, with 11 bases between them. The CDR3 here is CASSLEDTLNQPQHF. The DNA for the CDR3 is TGTGCCAGCAGCTTGGAGGACACTCTTAATCAGCCCCAGCATTTT.

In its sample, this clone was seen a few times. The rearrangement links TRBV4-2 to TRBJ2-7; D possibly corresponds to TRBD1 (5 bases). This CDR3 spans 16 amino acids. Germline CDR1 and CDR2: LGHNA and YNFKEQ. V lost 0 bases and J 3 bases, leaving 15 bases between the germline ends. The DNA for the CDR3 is TGTGCCAGCAGCCAAGAAGGACAACCCCTTTACTACGAGCAGTACTTC. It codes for CASSQEGQPLYYEQYF.

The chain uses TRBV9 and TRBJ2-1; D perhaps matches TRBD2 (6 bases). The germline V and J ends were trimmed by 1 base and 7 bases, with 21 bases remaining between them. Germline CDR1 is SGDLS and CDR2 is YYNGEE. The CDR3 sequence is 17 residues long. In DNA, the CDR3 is TGTGCCAGCAGCGTATTTTCCTCTAGCGAGCGAGAGAATGAGCAGTTCTTC. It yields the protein CASSVFSSSERENEQFF.